The rows below give T cell receptor beta chains drawn from one sample of a study of CD8+ T cells in alopecia areata. Assay used: immunoSEQ multiplex PCR; TCRdb lists only in-frame clones, some missing. The sample holds roughly 250,000 clones, roughly two thirds seen once. The sequencing here drew on CD4+ T cells sorted from blood, taken at week 0. The receptors come from a human donor with alopecia areata. Each CDR3 is given with its conserved first and last residue. D genes are given only for firm matches. Clone size is shown for a subset of rows, as once, few, many or a class of expanded clone.

NA	TRBV7-2	TRBJ2-3	NA	CASSSSTDTQYF	TGTGCCAGCAGCTCCAGCACAGATACGCAGTATTTT
NA	TRBV2	TRBJ2-5	NA	CASTGTLTQETQYF	TGTGCCAGCACCGGGACCCTGACTCAAGAGACCCAGTACTTC
TRBD1	TRBV30	TRBJ1-2	NA	CASKTGDGYTF	TGTGCCTCGAAAACAGGGGACGGCTACACCTTC
TRBD1	TRBV29-1	TRBJ1-2	NA	CSVGQGFLSYTF	TGCAGCGTTGGACAGGGGTTCTTATCCTACACCTTC
NA	TRBV4-2	TRBJ2-4	NA	CASSPGRESAKNIQYF	TGTGCCAGCAGCCCCGGCAGGGAGTCGGCCAAAAACATTCAGTACTTC
NA	TRBV9	TRBJ1-1	NA	CASSVGVGGEEAFF	TGTGCCAGCAGCGTAGGGGTTGGCGGTGAAGAAGCTTTCTTT
NA	TRBV6-5	TRBJ1-6	NA	CASSYGVNSPLHF	TGTGCCAGCAGTTACGGGGTAAATTCACCCCTCCACTTT
NA	TRBV30	TRBJ2-6	NA	CAWSVKASGANVLTF	TGTGCCTGGAGTGTAAAGGCCTCTGGGGCCAACGTCCTGACTTTC
NA	TRBV2	TRBJ2-1	NA	CASRTGSVF	TGTGCCAGCAGGACGGGGTCGGTCTTC
TRBD1	TRBV28	TRBJ1-5	NA	CASNPGTGYNQPQHF	TGTGCCAGCAACCCCGGGACAGGGTATAATCAGCCCCAGCATTTT
TRBD1	TRBV29-1	TRBJ2-1	NA	CSAPQGMNEQFF	TGCAGCGCCCCACAGGGGATGAATGAGCAGTTCTTC
NA	TRBV7-2	TRBJ1-2	few	CASSLGGSNYGYTF	TGTGCCAGCAGCTTAGGGGGCTCTAACTATGGCTACACCTTC
TRBD1	TRBV5-1	TRBJ2-3	few	CASSIDRGDTQYF	TGCGCCAGCAGCATCGACAGGGGGGATACGCAGTATTTT
NA	TRBV29-1	TRBJ1-1	NA	CSVGVVRGGTEAFF	TGCAGCGTTGGGGTAGTCCGGGGAGGCACTGAAGCTTTCTTT
NA	TRBV7-2	TRBJ1-1	NA	CASSLVRGGNTEAFF	TGTGCCAGCAGCTTAGTTAGGGGCGGGAACACTGAAGCTTTCTTT
NA	TRBV30	TRBJ1-5	few	CAWSLAGTQPQHF	TGTGCCTGGAGTTTGGCGGGGACTCAGCCCCAGCATTTT
NA	TRBV4-3	TRBJ1-2	NA	CASSQGLGGYGYTF	TGCGCCAGCAGCCAAGGGTTGGGTGGATATGGCTACACCTTC
TRBD2	TRBV7-2	TRBJ2-7	few	CASSLTSAYEQYF	TGTGCCAGCAGCTTGACTAGCGCCTACGAGCAGTACTTC
TRBD1	TRBV6-5	TRBJ1-5	NA	CASRRDSLPNQPQHF	TGTGCCAGCAGGAGGGACAGCCTTCCCAATCAGCCCCAGCATTTT
NA	TRBV30	TRBJ2-3	NA	CAWNRGADVDTQYF	TGTGCCTGGAATAGGGGGGCCGACGTCGATACGCAGTATTTT
NA	TRBV6-5	TRBJ1-1	NA	CATGFTTEAFF	TGTGCCACCGGGTTTACCACTGAAGCTTTCTTT
TRBD1	TRBV6-6	TRBJ2-2	NA	CATGQGANGELFF	TGTGCCACCGGACAGGGGGCTAACGGGGAGCTGTTTTTT
NA	TRBV2	TRBJ1-1	NA	CASSTPDRRPEAFF	TGTGCCAGCAGTACCCCGGACCGACGGCCTGAAGCTTTCTTT
NA	TRBV4-1	TRBJ1-4	NA	CASSHASPVAVHEKLFF	TGCGCCAGCAGCCATGCATCCCCGGTCGCCGTCCACGAAAAACTGTTTTTT
NA	TRBV4-1	TRBJ2-5	once	CASSPPAGAGETQYF	TGCGCCAGCAGCCCCCCCGCGGGGGCAGGAGAGACCCAGTACTTC
NA	TRBV29-1	TRBJ2-5	NA	CSVEVAGARGGRETQYF	TGCAGCGTTGAAGTTGCGGGCGCCCGGGGCGGACGAGAGACCCAGTACTTC
NA	TRBV4-3	TRBJ2-2	NA	CASSQDWRGRNTGELFF	TGCGCCAGCAGCCAAGATTGGCGGGGTCGTAACACCGGGGAGCTGTTTTTT
NA	TRBV7-2	TRBJ2-1	few	CASSPRRSSYNEQFF	TGTGCCAGCAGCCCCCGTCGGAGCTCCTACAATGAGCAGTTCTTC
TRBD1	TRBV29-1	TRBJ1-1	NA	CSVEGTGDTEAFF	TGCAGCGTTGAAGGGACAGGGGACACTGAAGCTTTCTTT
NA	TRBV6-5	TRBJ2-5	NA	CASSYRVRETQYF	TGTGCCAGCAGTTACAGGGTACGAGAGACCCAGTACTTC